Following are 25 T cell receptor beta chains from one sample sequenced in a study of cytomegalovirus exposure and HLA in healthy donors. Data came from immunoSEQ multiplex PCR; TCRdb stores just in-frame clones and leaves some out. In the table there are tens of thousands of clones, roughly 90% of which are singletons. Specimen: PBMCs. These receptors were collected from a woman aged 18-30 years in good health and CMV-seropositive.

V and J are TRBV28 and TRBJ2-3; D call uncertain. Germline V gene sequence: CDR1 MDHEN, CDR2 SYDVKM. CDR3 length: 14 residues. Trimming pared 1 base from V and 4 bases from J, leaving 9 bases between. CDR3 loop: CASSLFRGPDTQYF. For the CDR3, the DNA is TGTGCCAGCAGTTTATTCCGAGGTCCAGATACGCAGTATTTT.

This clone was picked up a small number of times. V usage is TRBV15 and J usage is TRBJ2-1, with D possibly matching TRBD1 (5 bases). Germline V gives CDR1 LNHNV, CDR2 YYDKDF (reference sequence). V was shortened by 1 base and J by 0 bases, with 10 bases between the two germline ends. The CDR3 runs 16 residues. CDR3 DNA sequence: TGTGCCACCAGCAGAGGGACATTGAGCTCCTACAATGAGCAGTTCTTC. Amino acid sequence: CATSRGTLSSYNEQFF.

The rearrangement links TRBV10-3 to TRBJ1-5; D call uncertain. The CDR3 covers 13 residues. Trimming took off 3 bases at V and 3 bases at J, with 6 bases between the two ends. The germline V gene encodes CDR1 ENHRY and CDR2 SYGVKD. The DNA for the CDR3 is TGTGCCATCAGTGATGCTATCAATCAGCCCCAGCATTTT. Protein sequence: CAISDAINQPQHF.

This clone was found a few times. The CDR3 DNA follows: TGTGCCAGCAGGATATCGCAGGGCTATGGCTACACCTTC. Translation: CASRISQGYGYTF. The chain couples TRBV28 to TRBJ1-2, with D possibly matching TRBD1 (5 bases). V was cut by 6 bases and J by 4 bases, with 12 bases left in between. This CDR3 comprises 13 residues. The germline V gene encodes CDR1 MDHEN and CDR2 SYDVKM.

The V call is TRBV7-9, the J call TRBJ2-7, with D possibly matching TRBD2 (5 bases). In germline, CDR1 is SEHNR, CDR2 FQNEAQ (reference sequence). V was shortened by 5 bases and J by 5 bases, with 10 bases between the two germline ends. This CDR3 contains 12 residues. As DNA, the CDR3 is TGTGCCAGCAGCGGCCCGGAGGACGAGCAGTACTTC. Amino acids: CASSGPEDEQYF. Complete variable domain (other parts from reference TRBV7-9 and TRBJ2-7): DTGVSQNPRHKITKRGQNVTFRCDPISEHNRLYWYRQTLGQGPEFLTYFQNEAQLEKSRLLSDRFSAERPKGSFSTLEIQRTEQGDSAMYLCASSGPEDEQYFGPGTRLTVT.

The chain combines TRBV4-1 with TRBJ1-1; 12 nucleotides agree with TRBD1. The junction had 3 bases not matched to a gene; V was cut back by 3 bases and J by 4 bases. The CDR3 runs 15 residues. CDR1 is MGHRA, CDR2 YSYEKL, per germline. The CDR3 sequence is CASSHRDRGPTEAFF. Written as DNA, the CDR3 is TGCGCCAGCAGCCACCGGGACAGGGGGCCCACTGAAGCTTTCTTT.

The chain uses TRBV27 and TRBJ2-3; TRBD1 agrees at 7 bases. J lost 1 base, V lost 5 bases, and 6 bases had no gene match. CDR3 length: 15 residues. Looked up from germline, CDR1 is MNHEY and CDR2 is SMNVEV (reference sequence). The CDR3 sequence is CASSRPQGGTDTQYF. The CDR3 coding sequence is TGTGCCAGCAGTAGGCCCCAGGGGGGCACAGATACGCAGTATTTT.

In DNA, the CDR3 is TGTGCCACCAGCAGGAGAGGGACTAGCGGGGGCAGCTCCTACAATGAGCAGTTCTTC. Translated: CATSRRGTSGGSSYNEQFF. J is TRBJ2-1 and V is TRBV15; 14 bases match TRBD2. With V trimmed by 3 bases and J by 0 bases, 7 bases remained unmatched. The CDR3 extends over 19 amino acids. Germline assignment: CDR1 LNHNV and CDR2 YYDKDF (reference sequence).

The chain combines TRBV6-1 with TRBJ1-1; possible D gene TRBD1, 5 bases. With 2 bases removed from V and 1 base from J, the gap between germline ends came to 11 bases. The CDR3 consists of 15 residues. Germline CDR1 and CDR2: MNHNS and SASEGT. CDR3 residues: CASSEQGGSNTEAFF. In DNA form, the CDR3 reads TGTGCCAGCAGTGAACAGGGCGGATCGAACACTGAAGCTTTCTTT.

This chain links TRBV7-9 with TRBJ1-5; D uncertain. The ends were cut back, 1 base at V and 1 base at J, with 17 bases in the middle. The germline V gene encodes CDR1 SEHNR and CDR2 FQNEAQ (reference sequence). This CDR3 is 18 amino acids long. The CDR3 sequence: CASSLGYEGLGSNQPQHF. CDR3 DNA sequence: TGTGCCAGCAGCTTAGGATATGAGGGTTTGGGAAGCAATCAGCCCCAGCATTTT.

This clone was seen only a few times. The gene calls are TRBV11-2 and TRBJ1-3; 8 bases fit TRBD1. The V gene end was trimmed by 3 bases and the J gene end by 4 bases; junction bases not matched to a gene: 14. The length of the CDR3 is 18 residues. Germline V gene sequence: CDR1 SGHAT, CDR2 FQNNGV. DNA of the CDR3: TGTGCCAGCAGCTTCGGACAGGGAGCTTCCCTGGGGGGAAACACCATATATTTT. Its protein is CASSFGQGASLGGNTIYF.

The chain couples TRBV5-1 to TRBJ2-5; D ambiguous. This CDR3 is built from 12 residues. CDR1 SGHRS and CDR2 YFSETQ come from the germline V gene. V was shortened by 2 bases and J by 1 base, with 3 bases between the two germline ends. CDR3 protein: CASSFSQETQYF. CDR3 coding DNA: TGCGCCAGCAGCTTCTCCCAAGAGACCCAGTACTTC.

The genes are TRBV6-4 and TRBJ2-3; 7 positions match TRBD2. Germline V gene lookup returns CDR1 MRHNA and CDR2 SNTAGT. Unmatched junction bases numbered 5, after V lost 4 bases and J lost 4 bases. The CDR3 sequence is 14 residues long. The CDR3 sequence is CASSALGGADTQYF. CDR3 nucleotide sequence: TGTGCCAGCAGTGCCCTGGGGGGGGCAGATACGCAGTATTTT.

CDR3 nucleotides: TGTGCCAGCAGTTTGTCAGGGGACTCTGGAAACACCATATATTTT. Encoded protein: CASSLSGDSGNTIYF. This chain uses TRBV27 with TRBJ1-3, with a possible D match to TRBD1 (6 bases). CDR1 and CDR2 (germline): MNHEY, SMNVEV (reference sequence). The CDR3 is 15 residues long. V shed 3 bases and J shed 0 bases, with 9 bases lying between them.

V is TRBV5-4 and J is TRBJ2-3, with D perhaps TRBD2 (5 bases). The germline V and J ends were trimmed by 3 bases and 2 bases, with 13 bases remaining between them. CDR1 SGHNT and CDR2 YYREEE come from the germline V gene (reference sequence). The CDR3 sequence is 15 residues long. The CDR3 is CASSSTGVYTDTQYF. CDR3 DNA: TGTGCCAGCAGCTCAACCGGGGTTTACACAGATACGCAGTATTTT.

J is TRBJ1-2 and V is TRBV28, with 8 positions matching TRBD1. Trimming cost V 6 bases and J 3 bases; bases outside gene matches: 9. Germline loops: CDR1 MDHEN, CDR2 SYDVKM. The CDR3 consists of 15 residues. The DNA for the CDR3 is TGTGCCAGCAGCCGCGGAGGGACAGGCGACTATGGCTACACCTTC. This encodes CASSRGGTGDYGYTF.

This chain connects TRBV7-9 to TRBJ2-3, with 8 nucleotides matching TRBD2. The CDR3 loop spans 17 amino acids. With V trimmed by 5 bases and J by 3 bases, 13 bases remained unmatched. Germline V gives CDR1 SEHNR, CDR2 FQNEAQ (reference sequence). The CDR3 loop reads CASSPGVAGRETDTQYF. CDR3 DNA sequence: TGTGCCAGCAGCCCCGGGGTAGCGGGGAGGGAGACAGATACGCAGTATTTT.

With regard to this clone: Its ends do not fully match the called genes, so a read error is possible. DNA for the CDR3: TGCGCCAGCAGCCAAGCTACCGGGACAGGGGGAAACCAGGCTTTCTTT. Its translation: CASSQATGTGGNQAFF. V gene TRBV5-4 combines with J gene TRBJ1-1; 11 positions match TRBD1. CDR3 size: 16 residues. Germline assignment: CDR1 SGHNT and CDR2 YYREEE (reference sequence).

The J gene is TRBJ1-5, the V gene TRBV2, with 7 nucleotides matching TRBD1. This CDR3 spans 15 amino acids. V shed 8 bases, J shed 3 bases, and the junction held 10 bases outside the gene matches. Germline V gene data show CDR1 as SNHLY and CDR2 as FYNNEI. As DNA, the CDR3 is TGTGCCAGCGCCAAGCTCAGGGGGATCAATCAGCCCCAGCATTTT. Protein product: CASAKLRGINQPQHF.

CDR3 residues: CASSQGPLGGGAANEQFF. Written as DNA, the CDR3 is TGTGCCAGCAGCCAAGGCCCCCTAGGGGGCGGGGCTGCCAATGAGCAGTTCTTC. The chain is built from TRBV4-2 and TRBJ2-1; tentative D call: TRBD1 (7 bases). CDR3 length equals 18 residues. CDR1 and CDR2 from the germline V gene are LGHNA and YNFKEQ. V was cut by 1 base and J by 6 bases, with 22 bases left in between.

V is TRBV13 and J is TRBJ2-2; 7 bases fit TRBD2. The germline V gene encodes CDR1 PRHDT and CDR2 FYEKMQ (reference sequence). V lost 7 bases to trimming and J lost 3 bases; unmatched junction nucleotides: 8. CDR3 length equals 15 residues. The CDR3 DNA is TGTGCCAGCACCCCAGGAACTAGCGACACCGGGGAGCTGTTTTTT. Protein product: CASTPGTSDTGELFF.

This clone was seen a few times. The V gene is TRBV7-6, the J gene TRBJ1-5; tentatively, D is TRBD1 (5 bases). V was pared by 5 bases and J by 7 bases, with 12 bases between. Germline loops: CDR1 SGHVS, CDR2 FNYEAQ. The CDR3 runs 13 residues. The CDR3 bases are TGTGCCAGCAGCACCACCGCAGGGCAGCCCCAGCATTTT. Translating it yields CASSTTAGQPQHF.

The rearrangement joins TRBV30 to TRBJ2-5; 8 bases match TRBD2. V dropped 6 bases and J dropped 7; count of bases not matched to a gene: 13. This CDR3 has 14 residues. Per germline, CDR1 GTSNPN and CDR2 SVGIG (reference sequence). CDR3 sequence (DNA): TGTGCCTGTCATCTGGCGGGGGGTAAGGGGACCCAGTACTTC. It codes for CACHLAGGKGTQYF.

The chain carries TRBV5-1 and TRBJ2-1, with 10 bases aligning to TRBD2. The CDR3 extends over 16 amino acids. V shed 4 bases, J shed 4 bases, and the junction held 8 bases outside the gene matches. Germline V gene sequence: CDR1 SGHRS, CDR2 YFSETQ. The CDR3 sequence is CASSPRLAGAYNEQFF. DNA for the CDR3: TGCGCCAGCAGCCCCCGGCTAGCGGGGGCGTACAATGAGCAGTTCTTC.

V and J are TRBV7-8 and TRBJ1-2; D gene ambiguous. V was shortened by 1 base and J by 8 bases, with 11 bases between the two germline ends. This CDR3 is 13 amino acids long. Germline V gene lookup returns CDR1 SGHVS and CDR2 FQNEAQ. The CDR3: CASSLGPGGGYTF. The CDR3 nucleotides are TGTGCCAGCAGCTTAGGCCCGGGAGGAGGCTACACCTTC.